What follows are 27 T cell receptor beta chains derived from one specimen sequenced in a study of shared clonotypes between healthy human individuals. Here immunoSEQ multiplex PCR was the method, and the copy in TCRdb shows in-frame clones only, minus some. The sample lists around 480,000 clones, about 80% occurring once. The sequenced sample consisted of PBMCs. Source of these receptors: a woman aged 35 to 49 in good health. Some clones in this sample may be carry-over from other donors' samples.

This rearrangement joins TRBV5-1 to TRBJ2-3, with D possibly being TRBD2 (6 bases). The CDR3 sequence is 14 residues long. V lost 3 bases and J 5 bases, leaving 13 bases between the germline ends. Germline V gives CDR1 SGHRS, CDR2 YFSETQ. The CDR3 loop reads CASSSGTPEDTQYF. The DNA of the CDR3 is TGCGCCAGCAGCTCGGGGACTCCTGAAGATACGCAGTATTTT.

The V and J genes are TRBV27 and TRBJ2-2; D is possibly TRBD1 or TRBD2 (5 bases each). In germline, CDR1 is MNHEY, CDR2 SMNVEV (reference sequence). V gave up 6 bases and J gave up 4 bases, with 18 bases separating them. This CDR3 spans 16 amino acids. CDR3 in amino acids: CASSTRDPRSTGELFF. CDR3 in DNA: TGTGCCAGCAGCACCCGGGACCCCAGGAGCACCGGGGAGCTGTTTTTT.

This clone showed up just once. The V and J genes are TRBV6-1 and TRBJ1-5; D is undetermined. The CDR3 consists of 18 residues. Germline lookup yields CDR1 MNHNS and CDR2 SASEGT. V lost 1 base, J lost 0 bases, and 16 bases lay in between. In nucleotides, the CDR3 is TGTGCCAGCAGTGAAGTTTCGGCAGCACATTATAGCAATCAGCCCCAGCATTTT. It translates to CASSEVSAAHYSNQPQHF.

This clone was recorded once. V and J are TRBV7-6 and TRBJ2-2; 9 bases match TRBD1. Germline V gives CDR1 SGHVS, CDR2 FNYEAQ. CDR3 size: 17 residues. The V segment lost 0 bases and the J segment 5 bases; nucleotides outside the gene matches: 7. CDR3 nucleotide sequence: TGTGCCAGCAGCTTAGCGCGAGGGACAGGGCCAACCGGGGAGCTGTTTTTT. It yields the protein CASSLARGTGPTGELFF.

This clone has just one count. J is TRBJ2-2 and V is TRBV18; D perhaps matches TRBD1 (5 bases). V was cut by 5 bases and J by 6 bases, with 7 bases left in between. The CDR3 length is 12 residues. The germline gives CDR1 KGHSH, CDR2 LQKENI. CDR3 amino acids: CASSTTAGELFF. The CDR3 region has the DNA TGTGCCAGCTCAACGACAGCCGGGGAGCTGTTTTTT.

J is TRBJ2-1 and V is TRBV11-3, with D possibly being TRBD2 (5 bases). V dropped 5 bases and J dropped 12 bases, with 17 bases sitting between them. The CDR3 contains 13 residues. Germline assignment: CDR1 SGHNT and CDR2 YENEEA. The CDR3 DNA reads TGTGCCAGCAGCCGCGGACCCGACCGGGGGCAGTTCTTC. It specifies CASSRGPDRGQFF.

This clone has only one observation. The CDR3 nucleotides are TGTGCCACCAGCAAAGTTCCCGGGACATTGAAATTGTATTTT. It specifies CATSKVPGTLKLYF. The chain links TRBV15 to TRBJ2-3; weak D call: TRBD1 (6 bases). Germline CDR1 LNHNV, CDR2 YYDKDF (reference sequence). The CDR3 is made up of 14 amino acids. V lost 4 bases to trimming and J lost 14 bases, with 22 bases between them.

The CDR3 nucleotides read TGCGCCAGCAGCTTGGGAACGACAGGGCGCAATGAAAAACTGTTTTTT. The encoded protein is CASSLGTTGRNEKLFF. The chain recombines TRBV5-1 with TRBJ1-4; 7 bases are shared with TRBD1. The CDR3 runs to 16 residues. The V gene's germline CDR1 is SGHRS and CDR2 YFSETQ. Losses at the gene ends were 0 bases for V and 5 bases for J; bases not matched to a gene: 7.

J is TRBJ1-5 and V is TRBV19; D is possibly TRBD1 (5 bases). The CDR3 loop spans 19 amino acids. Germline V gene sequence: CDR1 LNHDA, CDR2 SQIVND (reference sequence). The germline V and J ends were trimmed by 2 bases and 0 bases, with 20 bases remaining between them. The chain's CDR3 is CASSIWVREYDNSNQPQHF. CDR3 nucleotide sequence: TGTGCCAGTAGTATATGGGTCAGGGAATACGATAATAGCAATCAGCCCCAGCATTTT.

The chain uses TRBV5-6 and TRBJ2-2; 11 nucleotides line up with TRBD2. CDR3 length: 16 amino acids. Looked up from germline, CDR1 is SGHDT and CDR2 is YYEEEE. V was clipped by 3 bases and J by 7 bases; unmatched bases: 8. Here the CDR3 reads CASSSWLAGGIGELFF. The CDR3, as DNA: TGTGCCAGCAGCTCCTGGCTAGCGGGAGGTATCGGGGAGCTGTTTTTT. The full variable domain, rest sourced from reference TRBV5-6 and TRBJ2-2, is DAGVTQSPTHLIKTRGQQVTLRCSPKSGHDTVSWYQQALGQGPQFIFQYYEEEERQRGNFPDRFSGHQFPNYSSELNVNALLLGDSALYLCASSSWLAGGIGELFFGEGSRLTVL.

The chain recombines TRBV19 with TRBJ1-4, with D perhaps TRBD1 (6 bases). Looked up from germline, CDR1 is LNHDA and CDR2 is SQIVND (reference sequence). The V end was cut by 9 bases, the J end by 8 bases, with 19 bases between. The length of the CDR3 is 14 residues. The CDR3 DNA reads TGTGCCAGCGCAAAACAGGGTACGAAGGAAAAACTGTTTTTT. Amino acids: CASAKQGTKEKLFF.

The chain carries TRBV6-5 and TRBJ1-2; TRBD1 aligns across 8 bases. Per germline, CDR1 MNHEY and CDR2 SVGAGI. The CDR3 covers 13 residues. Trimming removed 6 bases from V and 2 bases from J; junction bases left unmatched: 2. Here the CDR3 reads CASRRTGNYGYTF. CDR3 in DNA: TGTGCCAGCAGGCGGACAGGGAACTATGGCTACACCTTC.

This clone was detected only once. CDR3 DNA: TGTGCCACAGCCCCTGGAGACCAAGAGACCCAGTACTTC. Translated, it gives CATAPGDQETQYF. The chain joins TRBV28 to TRBJ2-5, with D unclear. V lost 10 bases to trimming and J lost 0 bases, with 12 bases between them. This CDR3 contains 13 residues. Germline CDR1 reads MDHEN; CDR2 reads SYDVKM.

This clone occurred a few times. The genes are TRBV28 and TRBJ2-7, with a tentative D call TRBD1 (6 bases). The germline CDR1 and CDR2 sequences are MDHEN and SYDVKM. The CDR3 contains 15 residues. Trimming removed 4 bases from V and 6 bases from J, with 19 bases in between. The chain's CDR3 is CASSSLLGTSPEQYF. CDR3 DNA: TGTGCCAGCAGTTCTCTTCTTGGGACAAGCCCCGAGCAGTACTTC.

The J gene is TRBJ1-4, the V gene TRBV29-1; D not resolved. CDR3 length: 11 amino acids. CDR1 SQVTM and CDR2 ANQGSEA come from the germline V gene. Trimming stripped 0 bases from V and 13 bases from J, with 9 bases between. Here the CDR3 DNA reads TGCAGCGTTGAAGAGATGAACGGACTGTTTTTT. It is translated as CSVEEMNGLFF.

CDR3 DNA sequence: TGTGCCAGTAGTGGACAGGGTTCCTACGAGCAGTACTTC. This gives the protein CASSGQGSYEQYF. The chain employs TRBV19 and TRBJ2-7, with TRBD1 matching over 8 bases. V lost 5 bases and J lost 1; bases outside the gene matches: 1. CDR3 length: 13 amino acids. The germline V gene has CDR1 LNHDA and CDR2 SQIVND (reference sequence).

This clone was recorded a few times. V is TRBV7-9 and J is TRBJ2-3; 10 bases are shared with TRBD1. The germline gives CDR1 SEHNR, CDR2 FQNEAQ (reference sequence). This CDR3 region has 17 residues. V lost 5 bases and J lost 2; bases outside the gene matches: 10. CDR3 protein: CASSGIPGQGFTDTQYF. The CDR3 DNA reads TGTGCCAGCAGCGGGATACCGGGACAGGGGTTCACAGATACGCAGTATTTT.

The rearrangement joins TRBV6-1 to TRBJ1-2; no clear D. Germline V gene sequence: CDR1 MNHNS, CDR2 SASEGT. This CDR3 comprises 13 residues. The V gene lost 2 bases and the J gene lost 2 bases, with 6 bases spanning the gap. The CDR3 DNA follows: TGTGCCAGCAGTGAATTGGGGAACTATGGCTACACCTTC. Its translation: CASSELGNYGYTF.

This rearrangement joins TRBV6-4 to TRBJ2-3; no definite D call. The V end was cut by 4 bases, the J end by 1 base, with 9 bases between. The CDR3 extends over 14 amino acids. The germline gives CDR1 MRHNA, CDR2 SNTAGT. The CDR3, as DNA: TGTGCCAGCAGTGTCGACGGAGGCACAGATACGCAGTATTTT. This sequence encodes CASSVDGGTDTQYF.

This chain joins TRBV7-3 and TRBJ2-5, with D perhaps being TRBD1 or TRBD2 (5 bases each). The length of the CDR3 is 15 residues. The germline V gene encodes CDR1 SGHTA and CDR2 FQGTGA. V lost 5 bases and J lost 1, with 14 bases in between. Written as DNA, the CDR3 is TGTGCCAGCAGCAGAGGGGTCCATGCCCAAGAGACCCAGTACTTC. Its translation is CASSRGVHAQETQYF.

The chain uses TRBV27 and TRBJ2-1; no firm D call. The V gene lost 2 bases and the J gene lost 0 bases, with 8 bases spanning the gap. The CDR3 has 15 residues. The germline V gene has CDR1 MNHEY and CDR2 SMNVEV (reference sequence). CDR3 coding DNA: TGTGCCAGCAGTTTAGGAGTAAGCTCCTACAATGAGCAGTTCTTC. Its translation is CASSLGVSSYNEQFF.

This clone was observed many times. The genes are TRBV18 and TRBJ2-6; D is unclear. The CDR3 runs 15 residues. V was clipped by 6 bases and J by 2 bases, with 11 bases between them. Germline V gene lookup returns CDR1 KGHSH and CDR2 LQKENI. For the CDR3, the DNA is TGTGCCAGCTCCAGTAACACGGCTGGGGCCAACGTCCTGACTTTC. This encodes CASSSNTAGANVLTF.

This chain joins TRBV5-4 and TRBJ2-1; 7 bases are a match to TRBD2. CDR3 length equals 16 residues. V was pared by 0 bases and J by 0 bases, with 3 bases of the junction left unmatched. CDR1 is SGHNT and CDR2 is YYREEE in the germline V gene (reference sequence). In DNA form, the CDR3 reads TGTGCCAGCAGCTTGGGAGAGCGGGGCTCCTACAATGAGCAGTTCTTC. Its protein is CASSLGERGSYNEQFF.

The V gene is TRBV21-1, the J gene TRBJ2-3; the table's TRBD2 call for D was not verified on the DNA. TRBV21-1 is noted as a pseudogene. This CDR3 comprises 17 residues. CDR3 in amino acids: CASSGGLAGVGTDTQYF. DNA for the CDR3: TGTGCCAGCTCGGGGGGACTAGCGGGAGTGGGCACAGATACGCAGTATTTT.

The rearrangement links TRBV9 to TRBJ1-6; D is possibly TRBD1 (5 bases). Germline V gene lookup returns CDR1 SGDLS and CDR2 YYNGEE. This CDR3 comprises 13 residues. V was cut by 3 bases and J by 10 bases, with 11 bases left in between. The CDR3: CASSEGQASPLHF. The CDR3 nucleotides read TGTGCCAGCAGCGAGGGGCAGGCCTCACCCCTCCACTTT.

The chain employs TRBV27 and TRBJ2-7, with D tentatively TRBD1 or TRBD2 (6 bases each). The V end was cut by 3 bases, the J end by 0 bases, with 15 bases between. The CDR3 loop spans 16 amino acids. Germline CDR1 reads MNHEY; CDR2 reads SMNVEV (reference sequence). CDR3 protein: CASSLGGQRVSYEQYF. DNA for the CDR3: TGTGCCAGCAGTTTGGGGGGACAAAGAGTCTCCTACGAGCAGTACTTC.

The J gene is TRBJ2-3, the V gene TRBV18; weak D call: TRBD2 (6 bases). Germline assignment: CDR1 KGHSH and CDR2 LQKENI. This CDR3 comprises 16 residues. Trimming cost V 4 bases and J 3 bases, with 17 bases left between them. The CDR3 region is CASSLTRTGVTDTQYF. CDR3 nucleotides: TGTGCCAGCTCACTAACCCGAACGGGGGTAACAGATACGCAGTATTTT.